Reported below is one T cell receptor (beta chain). What it binds is unknown. PCR involved 60 Vbeta and 13 Jbeta primers. Generated by immunoSEQ multiplex PCR, the TCRdb table keeps only in-frame clones and is missing some. The table lists a few hundred thousand clones, more than 80% of them singletons, with 2.5% to 3% in the top ten. The data belong to a study of cytomegalovirus exposure and HLA in healthy donors. Across the study: The study placed 80% to 90% of its approximately 360 genotyped donors in the Caucasian-associated ancestry cluster.

Regarding the study as a whole: Researchers had no immune exposure information except CMV serostatus available. Productive status was seen about 90% or about 30% of the time for most TCR beta V segments in an earlier analysis.

This CDR3 is 16 amino acids long. With 4 bases clipped from V and 3 bases from J, the junction kept 10 bases outside the gene matches. Germline assignment: CDR1 SGHRS and CDR2 YFSETQ. The chain has TRBV5-1 and TRBJ2-1; 7 bases match TRBD2. The clonotype was recovered from a man aged 30 to 45 in good health and CMV-seronegative. Sequencing used PBMCs. CDR3 residues: CASSQEGLPIYNEQFF. CDR3 bases: TGCGCCAGCAGCCAAGAGGGACTACCTATCTACAATGAGCAGTTCTTC.